Listed here are 7 T cell receptor beta chains from one sample, sequenced in a study of T-cell memory formation after mild COVID-19 (dated by TCRdb to the early 2020s). To prepare the library, 5' RACE was applied. The sample was run on an Illumina NovaSeq 6000. Starting from the raw public reads, TCRdb applied fastp trimming at Q25, assembled clones with MiXCR and retained in-frame beta chains. Under each unique CDR3 protein, matching rows form one entry showing the most common genes and DNA. In all, the sample holds about 430,000 distinct CDR3 sequences, and roughly 24% of those were seen once. 8.8% of the sample is in the top ten clones. Sequencing input: PBMCs or a T cell subset sorted from them (not recorded which). All receptors come from an adult woman who had mild COVID-19 (a few samples of this study predate the infection). The sample titles of this study are shuffled in the database, so cell type and time point are left out; the donor was told from shared clones.

This clonotype was found a few times. The rearrangement uses TRBV7-8 and TRBJ2-7; TRBD1 matches 10 bases. The ends lost 1 base at V and 5 bases at J; junction bases unmatched: 2. Germline V CDR1 and CDR2: SGHVS, FQNEAQ. The CDR3 contains 14 residues. CDR3 sequence reads: CASSLGDRGNEQYF. The DNA for the CDR3 is TGTGCCAGCAGCTTAGGGGACAGGGGAAACGAGCAGTACTTC.

The rearrangement joins TRBV6-5 to TRBJ2-1; D possibly corresponds to TRBD1 (6 bases). The V end lost 2 bases, the J end lost 5 bases, and 13 bases lay between the germline ends. Per germline, CDR1 MNHEY and CDR2 SVGAGI. This CDR3 has 15 residues. The CDR3 is CASSYRQARHNEQFF. Written as DNA, the CDR3 is TGTGCCAGCAGTTACAGACAGGCTCGCCACAATGAGCAGTTCTTC.

Written as DNA, the CDR3 is TGTGCCAGCAGCCAAGATGGGTCGACACGAGATACGCAGTATTTT. Protein sequence: CASSQDGSTRDTQYF. The chain joins TRBV14 to TRBJ2-3; D ambiguous. Trimming left V 0 bases short and J 5 bases short, with 12 bases between. The germline V gene has CDR1 SGHDN and CDR2 FVKESK. The length of the CDR3 is 15 residues.

The chain carries TRBV20-1 and TRBJ2-1; weak D call: TRBD2 (5 bases). V lost 2 bases, J lost 3 bases, and 17 bases lay in between. Germline V lookup: CDR1 DFQATT, CDR2 SNEGSKA (reference sequence). CDR3 size: 16 residues. CDR3 in DNA: TGCAGTGCTAGACCTCCCTGGCGGGCGGACTACAATGAGCAGTTCTTC. This translates into CSARPPWRADYNEQFF.

In its sample, this clonotype was seen a few times. CDR3: CASSLIPGLNTGELFF. Here the CDR3 DNA reads TGCGCCAGCAGCTTGATACCGGGGCTGAACACCGGGGAGCTGTTTTTT. The gene calls are TRBV5-1 and TRBJ2-2; D possibly uses TRBD1 or TRBD2 (5 bases each). CDR1 and CDR2 (germline): SGHRS, YFSETQ. V lost 1 base, J lost 1 base, and 11 bases lay in between. This CDR3 has 16 amino acids.

This clonotype was detected only a few times. The chain joins TRBV10-3 to TRBJ2-7; TRBD1 matches at 9 bases. The junction had 0 bases not matched to a gene; V was cut back by 2 bases and J by 4 bases. The CDR3 runs 13 residues. CDR1 and CDR2 from the germline V gene are ENHRY and SYGVKD. The CDR3, as DNA: TGTGCCATCAGTGAGGGACAGGGGTACGAGCAGTACTTC. It yields the protein CAISEGQGYEQYF.

This clonotype was observed a handful of times. This rearrangement joins TRBV11-2 to TRBJ2-1, with TRBD2 matching over 12 bases. The V and J ends lost 5 bases and 7 bases, in that order; junction bases with no gene match: 12. Germline assignment: CDR1 SGHAT and CDR2 FQNNGV. This CDR3 is built from 17 residues. CDR3 sequence (DNA): TGTGCCAGCAGCCCAGCCCTAGCGGGAGGGGGGTCTAATGAGCAGTTCTTC. This translates into CASSPALAGGGSNEQFF.